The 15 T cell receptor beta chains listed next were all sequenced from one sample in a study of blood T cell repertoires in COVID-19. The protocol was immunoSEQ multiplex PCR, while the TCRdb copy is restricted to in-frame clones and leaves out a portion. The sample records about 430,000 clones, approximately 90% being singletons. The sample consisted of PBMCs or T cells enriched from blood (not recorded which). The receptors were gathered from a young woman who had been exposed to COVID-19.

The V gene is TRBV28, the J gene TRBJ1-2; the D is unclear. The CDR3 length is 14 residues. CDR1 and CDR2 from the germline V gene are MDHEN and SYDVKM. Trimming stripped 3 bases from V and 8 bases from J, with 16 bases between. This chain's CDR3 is CASSLEARNGGYTF. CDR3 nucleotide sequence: TGTGCCAGCAGTTTGGAGGCACGAAACGGGGGCTACACCTTC.

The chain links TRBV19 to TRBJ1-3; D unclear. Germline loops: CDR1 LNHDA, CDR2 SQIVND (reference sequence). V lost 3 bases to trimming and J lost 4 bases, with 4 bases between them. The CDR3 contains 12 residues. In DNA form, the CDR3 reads TGTGCCAGTAGTATGACAGGAAACACCATATATTTT. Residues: CASSMTGNTIYF.

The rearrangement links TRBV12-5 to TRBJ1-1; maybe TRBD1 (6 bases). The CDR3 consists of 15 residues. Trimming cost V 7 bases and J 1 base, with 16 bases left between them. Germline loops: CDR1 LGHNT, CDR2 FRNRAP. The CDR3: CASVNGTSPNTEAFF. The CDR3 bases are TGTGCTAGTGTTAATGGGACAAGCCCGAACACTGAAGCTTTCTTT.

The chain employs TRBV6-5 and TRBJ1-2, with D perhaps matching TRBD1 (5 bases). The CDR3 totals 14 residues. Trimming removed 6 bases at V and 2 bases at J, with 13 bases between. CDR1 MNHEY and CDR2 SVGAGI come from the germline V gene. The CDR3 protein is CASSQGIGNYGYTF. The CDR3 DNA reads TGTGCCAGCAGCCAGGGTATCGGGAACTATGGCTACACCTTC.

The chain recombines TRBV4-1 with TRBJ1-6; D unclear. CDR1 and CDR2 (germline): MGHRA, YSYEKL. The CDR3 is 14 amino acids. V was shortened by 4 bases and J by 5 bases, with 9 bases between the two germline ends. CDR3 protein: CASSLVANNSPLHF. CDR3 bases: TGCGCCAGCAGCCTAGTTGCGAATAATTCACCCCTCCACTTT.

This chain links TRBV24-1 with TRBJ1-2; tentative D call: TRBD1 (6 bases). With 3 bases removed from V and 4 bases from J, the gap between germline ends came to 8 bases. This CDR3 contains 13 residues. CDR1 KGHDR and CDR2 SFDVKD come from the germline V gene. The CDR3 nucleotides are TGTGCCACCAGTGATGTACAGGGCTATGGCTACACCTTC. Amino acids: CATSDVQGYGYTF.

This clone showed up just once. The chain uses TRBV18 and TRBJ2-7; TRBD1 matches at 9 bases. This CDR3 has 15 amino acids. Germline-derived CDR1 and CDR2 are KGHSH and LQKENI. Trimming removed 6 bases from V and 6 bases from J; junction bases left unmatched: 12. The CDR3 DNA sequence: TGTGCCAGCTCCCAGGGGACAGGGCGTTTAGGCGAGCAGTACTTC. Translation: CASSQGTGRLGEQYF.

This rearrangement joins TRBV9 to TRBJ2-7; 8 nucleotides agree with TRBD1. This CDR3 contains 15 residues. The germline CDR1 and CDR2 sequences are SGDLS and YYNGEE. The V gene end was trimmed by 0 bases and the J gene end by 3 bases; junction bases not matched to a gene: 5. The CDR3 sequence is CASSVGPGGVYEQYF. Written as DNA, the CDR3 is TGTGCCAGCAGCGTAGGTCCAGGGGGCGTCTACGAGCAGTACTTC.

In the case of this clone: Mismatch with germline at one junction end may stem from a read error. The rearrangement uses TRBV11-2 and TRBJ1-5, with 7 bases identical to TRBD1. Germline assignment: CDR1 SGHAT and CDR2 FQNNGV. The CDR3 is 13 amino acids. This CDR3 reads CASSVDPDRDQHF. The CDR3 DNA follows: TGTGCCAGCAGCGTAGACCCCGACAGGGACCAGCATTTT.

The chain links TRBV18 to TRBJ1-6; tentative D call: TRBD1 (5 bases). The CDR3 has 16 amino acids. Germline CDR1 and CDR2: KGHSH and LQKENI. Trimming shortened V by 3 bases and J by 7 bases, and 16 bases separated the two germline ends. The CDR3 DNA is TGTGCCAGCTCACCTTCCCCCGGGGGGTCGAATTCACCCCTCCACTTT. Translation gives CASSPSPGGSNSPLHF.

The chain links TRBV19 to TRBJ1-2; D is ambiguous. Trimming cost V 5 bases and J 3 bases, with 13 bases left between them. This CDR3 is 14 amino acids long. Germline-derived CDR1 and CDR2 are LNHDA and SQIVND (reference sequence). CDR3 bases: TGTGCCAGTAGTCCCCGAAGCGGCGACTATGGCTACACCTTC. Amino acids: CASSPRSGDYGYTF.

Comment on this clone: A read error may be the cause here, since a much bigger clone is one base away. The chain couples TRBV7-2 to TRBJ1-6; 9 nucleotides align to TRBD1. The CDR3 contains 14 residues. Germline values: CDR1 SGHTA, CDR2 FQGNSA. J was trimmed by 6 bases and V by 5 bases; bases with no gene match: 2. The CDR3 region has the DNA TGTGCCAGCAGCCCGGGACAGGGTAATTCACCCCTCCACTTT. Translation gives CASSPGQGNSPLHF.

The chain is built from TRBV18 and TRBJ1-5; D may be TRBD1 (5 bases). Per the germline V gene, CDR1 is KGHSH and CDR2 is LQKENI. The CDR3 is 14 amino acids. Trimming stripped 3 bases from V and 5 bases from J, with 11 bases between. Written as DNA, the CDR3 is TGTGCCAGCTCACCCCGGGGGGGGGATCAGCCCCAGCATTTT. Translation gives CASSPRGGDQPQHF.

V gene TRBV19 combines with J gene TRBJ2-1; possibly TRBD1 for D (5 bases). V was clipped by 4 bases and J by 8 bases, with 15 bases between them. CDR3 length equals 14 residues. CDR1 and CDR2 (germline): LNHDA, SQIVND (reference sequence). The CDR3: CASSNRAGLDEQFF. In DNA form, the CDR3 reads TGTGCCAGTAGTAACCGAGCAGGGCTCGATGAGCAGTTCTTC.

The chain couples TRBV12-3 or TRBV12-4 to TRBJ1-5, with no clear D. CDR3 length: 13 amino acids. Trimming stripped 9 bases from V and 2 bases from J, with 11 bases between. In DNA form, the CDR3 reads TGTGCCAGTAGCCGGGTCGGCAATCAGCCCCAGCATTTT. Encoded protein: CASSRVGNQPQHF.